This T cell receptor beta chain was observed in a study of blood T cells in healthy people across ages (dated by TCRdb to the mid-2010s). About the full investigation: Template switching captured roughly one uniquely barcoded TCR beta cDNA molecule per two T cells in model experiments. Two additional independent replicas of 1 million unique cDNA reads from the same blood draw were analyzed for two donors (one aged 18 to 30 and one aged 80 or older). The study measured age-related changes in TCR beta repertoire diversity using deep sequencing normalized with unique cDNA molecular identifiers. Donors were grouped into four age groups: young (average roughly 16 years), middle-aged (approximately 41), aged (around 56) and long-lived (approximately 82). To avoid experimental bias, donors of different ages were randomly spread across the sequencing lanes. Study-level results and caveats: Compared with the aged group, the long-lived group had more naive CD4+ T cells, fewer expanded clones and increased TCR diversity, a pattern suggesting age selection. Conclusive comparison of naive and antigen-experienced compartments was prevented by the profiling of bulk unsorted PBMCs. Because donor CMV infection status was unknown, age-related changes in expanded clonotypes were potentially confounded. The percentage of naive T cells measured by flow cytometry correlated strongly with observed TCR beta diversity. As age increased, observed TCR beta diversity per million T cells dropped in a roughly linear way, and a significant reduction was already evident by age about 40. Total diversity estimates from one million sequenced T cells were considered lower bounds and underestimates.

There are many counts of this clonotype. No antigen is known for it. Per-nucleotide qualities are absent, and no much larger clonotype sits a single base away. The roughly 42 donors, aged roughly 6 to 90 years, were systemically healthy Caucasian individuals from Russia. About 10 milliliters of peripheral blood were collected from each donor into EDTA-treated Vacutainer tubes. PBMCs were isolated by Ficoll-Paque density-gradient centrifugation, with at least 6 million obtained per sample. Trizol reagent was used to extract total RNA from the PBMCs, yielding at least 5 micrograms per sample. Naive CD45RAhigh/CD27high T cell percentages were measured by flow cytometry on a PBMC aliquot from every donor. The library was made by 5' RACE. Sequencing was carried out with an Illumina HiSeq 2500. The second PCR ran for roughly 6 to 11 cycles and used a J-beta primer mix along with a sample-barcoded 5' primer. Each TCR beta cDNA molecule received a unique molecular identifier from a template-switch 5' adaptor carrying 12 random nucleotides. Each sample yielded at least 3 million CDR3-containing paired-end reads. All of the RNA was converted into first-strand cDNA using the Mint cDNA synthesis kit, with a TRBC-specific oligonucleotide serving as the primer. Following uracil-DNA glycosylase treatment, a first 18-cycle PCR with universal primers M1SS and BC2_uni_R was performed on all cDNA. In the paper's pipeline: For normalization, 1 million high-quality reads, each with a distinct molecular identifier, were randomly selected from each sample. Instead of being binned into consensus sequences, reads with shared molecular identifiers were discarded. MiTCR, run with a Q25 quality threshold and the strictest error-elimination algorithm, handled CDR3 identification, clonotype clustering and error correction. Lower-bound total TCR beta diversity was estimated with a nonparametric unseen species model using Euler transformation. Using fastp at Q25 and MiXCR, TCRdb reprocessed the public reads and kept productive beta chains. Each record represents a unique CDR3 protein, reported with the most common genes and DNA among its rows. The V and J calls follow TCRdb's processing rather than the paper's. For this sample the table gives hundreds of thousands of distinct CDR3 sequences, of which less than 35% were detected only once. The top ten hold about 15% of the sample.

Looking up the germline V gene yields CDR1 SNHLY and CDR2 FYNNEI. CDR3 length: 15 amino acids, cysteine to phenylalanine. Only the CDR3 part of the read is kept: 45 bases, read in frame from the first base. V and J are trimmed by 5 bases and 8 bases, and the gene matches miss 14 bases of the junction. The sample consisted of blood. This chain joins TRBV2 to TRBJ1-2, and 7 junctional nucleotides match TRBD1. The TCR was taken from a woman of 80 years or more in good health. Here the CDR3 is given as CASSRDSPLVLGYTF. The DNA sequence is as follows: TGTGCCAGCAGTCGGGACAGCCCGCTTGTGCTAGGCTACACCTTC.